One sample yielded the 29 T cell receptor beta chains listed below, sequenced in a study of blood T cell repertoires in COVID-19. Using immunoSEQ multiplex PCR, the repertoire was profiled, and TCRdb retains in-frame clones only, with some absent. Here the sample spans a few hundred thousand clones, roughly 85% being singletons. What was sequenced was peripheral blood. The receptors were sampled from a human donor in a cohort sampled during active COVID-19.

The genes are TRBV6-5 and TRBJ2-2; D is uncertain. V was trimmed by 4 bases and J by 4 bases, leaving 7 bases between them. The CDR3 runs 13 residues. The germline gives CDR1 MNHEY, CDR2 SVGAGI. CDR3 protein: CASSSRSTGELFF. Here the CDR3 DNA reads TGTGCCAGCAGTTCACGTAGCACCGGGGAGCTGTTTTTT.

This clone occurred once. The J gene is TRBJ2-5, the V gene TRBV2; 7 nucleotides align to TRBD2. J lost 2 bases, V lost 3 bases, and 9 bases had no gene match. The germline V gene has CDR1 SNHLY and CDR2 FYNNEI. The CDR3 loop spans 16 amino acids. This CDR3 reads CASSESLGLLQETQYF. The CDR3 DNA is TGTGCCAGCAGTGAGAGTCTGGGACTACTACAAGAGACCCAGTACTTC.

The chain combines TRBV2 with TRBJ2-3; 10 bases map to TRBD2. Per the germline V gene, CDR1 is SNHLY and CDR2 is FYNNEI. V was clipped by 5 bases and J by 5 bases; unmatched bases: 10. This CDR3 comprises 16 residues. CDR3 DNA sequence: TGTGCCAGCAGTTTGGCGAGCGGGGGGGCGGGAGATACGCAGTATTTT. This codes for CASSLASGGAGDTQYF.

The rearrangement links TRBV6-5 to TRBJ1-5; D is unclear. Germline CDR1 reads MNHEY; CDR2 reads SVGAGI. This CDR3 is 13 amino acids long. Trimming took off 6 bases at V and 4 bases at J, with 10 bases between the two ends. CDR3 coding DNA: TGTGCCAGCAGCCCCGGGGATAATCAGCCCCAGCATTTT. It is translated as CASSPGDNQPQHF.

This clone was seen a handful of times. The chain recombines TRBV6-1 with TRBJ1-2; D is undetermined. Deletions cut 0 bases from V and 1 base from J, with 6 bases between. Germline V lookup: CDR1 MNHNS, CDR2 SASEGT. This CDR3 contains 14 residues. The CDR3 region is CASSEAPVNYGYTF. The DNA of the CDR3 is TGTGCCAGCAGTGAAGCGCCGGTTAACTATGGCTACACCTTC.

The CDR3, as DNA: TGTGCAAGTTCCGGGACAGGGGTGCACGAGCAGTACTTC. It specifies CASSGTGVHEQYF. The chain joins TRBV6-5 to TRBJ2-7; TRBD1 matches at 10 bases. From germline, CDR1 is MNHEY and CDR2 SVGAGI. The CDR3 length is 13 residues.

The chain is built from TRBV6-5 and TRBJ2-2, with a tentative D call TRBD2 (6 bases). Germline CDR1 MNHEY, CDR2 SVGAGI. This CDR3 spans 14 amino acids. V lost 7 bases and J lost 5, with 14 bases in between. CDR3 DNA sequence: TGTGCCAGCAACTGGGACTCATCAACCGGGGAGCTGTTTTTT. Translated: CASNWDSSTGELFF.

This clone was seen only a few times. V is TRBV6-5 and J is TRBJ2-7, with D possibly TRBD2 on 5 matching bases. The V end was cut by 11 bases, the J end by 6 bases, with 23 bases between. CDR1 and CDR2 (germline): MNHEY, SVGAGI. The CDR3 has 14 residues. Here the CDR3 reads CALRGYASRSEQYF. CDR3 DNA sequence: TGTGCCTTGCGTGGTTACGCTAGCCGATCCGAGCAGTACTTC.

V and J are TRBV27 and TRBJ2-7, with D possibly TRBD1 on 6 matching bases. Deletions cut 5 bases from V and 4 bases from J, with 21 bases between. This CDR3 has 16 amino acids. Germline CDR1 MNHEY, CDR2 SMNVEV (reference sequence). CDR3 sequence: CASSPDTSGTRYEQYF. The CDR3 DNA sequence: TGTGCCAGCAGTCCCGATACTTCCGGGACAAGATACGAGCAGTACTTC.

This rearrangement joins TRBV6-4 to TRBJ2-3, with D unclear. The CDR3 spans 13 residues. Trimming removed 2 bases from V and 2 bases from J, with 5 bases in between. Germline loops: CDR1 MRHNA, CDR2 SNTAGT. The CDR3 region is CASSDGSTDTQYF. CDR3 nucleotide sequence: TGTGCCAGCAGTGACGGCTCCACAGATACGCAGTATTTT.

The chain has TRBV15 and TRBJ2-7; 7 nucleotides line up with TRBD1. CDR3 size: 15 residues. Trimming removed 2 bases from V and 1 base from J; junction bases left unmatched: 5. CDR1 and CDR2 from the germline V gene are LNHNV and YYDKDF (reference sequence). The chain's CDR3 is CATSRPGQRSYEQYF. CDR3 sequence (DNA): TGTGCCACCAGCAGACCGGGACAGAGATCCTACGAGCAGTACTTC. The full variable domain, in which reference TRBV15 and TRBJ2-7 provide the parts outside the CDR3, is DAMVIQNPRYQVTQFGKPVTLSCSQTLNHNVMYWYQQKSSQAPKLLFHYYDKDFNNEADTPDNFQSRRPNTSFCFLDIRSPGLGDTAMYLCATSRPGQRSYEQYFGPGTRLTVT.

This rearrangement joins TRBV19 to TRBJ2-2, with no clear D. Trimming cost V 6 bases and J 4 bases, with 9 bases left between them. This CDR3 has 13 amino acids. The germline CDR1 and CDR2 sequences are LNHDA and SQIVND (reference sequence). Written as DNA, the CDR3 is TGTGCCAGTAGCGGCTCGGGCACCGGGGAGCTGTTTTTT. The encoded protein is CASSGSGTGELFF. The whole variable domain, remainder taken from reference TRBV19 and TRBJ2-2, is DGGITQSPKYLFRKEGQNVTLSCEQNLNHDAMYWYRQDPGQGLRLIYYSQIVNDFQKGDIAEGYSVSREKKESFPLTVTSAQKNPTAFYLCASSGSGTGELFFGEGSRLTVL.

This clone was recorded a few times. The gene calls are TRBV29-1 and TRBJ2-3, with D perhaps TRBD1 (5 bases). Germline loops: CDR1 SQVTM, CDR2 ANQGSEA. V gave up 4 bases and J gave up 2 bases, with 13 bases separating them. There are 14 residues in the CDR3. The CDR3 loop is CSVGGHEFTDTQYF. CDR3 nucleotides: TGCAGCGTTGGAGGACACGAGTTCACAGATACGCAGTATTTT.

The V and J genes are TRBV21-1 and TRBJ2-1; the table's TRBD2 call for D was not verified on the DNA. TRBV21-1 is a pseudogene locus. The CDR3 runs to 15 residues. CDR3 DNA sequence: TGTGCCAGCAGCAATGGCCTAGCGGGGACCAATGAGCAGTTCTTC. Its protein is CASSNGLAGTNEQFF.

J is TRBJ1-1 and V is TRBV28; TRBD1 matches 8 bases. Trimming at V came to 5 bases and at J to 4 bases, leaving 9 bases not matched to a gene. Germline V gene lookup returns CDR1 MDHEN and CDR2 SYDVKM. This CDR3 region has 15 residues. CDR3 region: CASSTIGQGVTEAFF. In nucleotides, the CDR3 is TGTGCCAGCAGTACCATTGGACAGGGAGTCACTGAAGCTTTCTTT.

The chain links TRBV10-1 to TRBJ1-2; the D gene is possibly TRBD1 (6 bases). The V gene's germline CDR1 is WNHNN and CDR2 SYGVQD (reference sequence). V was clipped by 0 bases and J by 8 bases, with 10 bases between them. This CDR3 is built from 13 residues. The CDR3 DNA reads TGCGCCAGCAGTGAGTCGAGTAGGGGGGGCTACACCTTC. This gives the protein CASSESSRGGYTF.

Worth noting for this clone: Since a much larger clone is just one base distant, this may be a read error. This chain connects TRBV10-3 to TRBJ2-5; D is undetermined. Trimming shortened V by 7 bases and J by 1 base, and 13 bases separated the two germline ends. Per the germline V gene, CDR1 is ENHRY and CDR2 is SYGVKD. This CDR3 region has 14 residues. The CDR3 DNA reads as TGTGCCATCAATGACCCGAACACCCAAGAGACCCAGTACTTC. Translated: CAINDPNTQETQYF.

V is TRBV7-8 and J is TRBJ1-5; 9 bases map to TRBD1. This CDR3 is built from 15 residues. Trimming removed 5 bases from V and 2 bases from J; junction bases left unmatched: 4. Germline V gene sequence: CDR1 SGHVS, CDR2 FQNEAQ. The DNA for the CDR3 is TGTGCCAGCAGCCCCAGGACAGGGGGCAATCAGCCCCAGCATTTT. Translation: CASSPRTGGNQPQHF.

The gene calls are TRBV5-8 and TRBJ2-2, with 7 positions matching TRBD2. The CDR3 spans 15 residues. The J segment lost 6 bases and the V segment lost 5 bases, leaving 10 bases of the junction unmatched. The germline V gene encodes CDR1 SGHTS and CDR2 YDEGEE. In DNA form, the CDR3 reads TGTGCCAGCAGTCAAGGACTAGTCATCGCCGGGGAGCTGTTTTTT. This sequence encodes CASSQGLVIAGELFF.

The chain links TRBV6-1 to TRBJ2-2, with 11 nucleotides matching TRBD2. CDR1 and CDR2 from the germline V gene are MNHNS and SASEGT. The V gene end was trimmed by 0 bases and the J gene end by 6 bases; junction bases not matched to a gene: 0. The CDR3 spans 15 residues. The CDR3 nucleotides read TGTGCCAGCAGTGAAGCTAGCGGGGGGGCCGGGGAGCTGTTTTTT. It translates to CASSEASGGAGELFF.

The chain joins TRBV2 to TRBJ2-1, with unresolved D. The V end lost 3 bases, the J end lost 7 bases, and 13 bases lay between the germline ends. Germline V gene data show CDR1 as SNHLY and CDR2 as FYNNEI. This CDR3 region has 14 residues. CDR3 in amino acids: CASSESASGNEQFF. CDR3 sequence (DNA): TGTGCCAGCAGTGAGTCAGCGTCTGGGAATGAGCAGTTCTTC.

This sequence joins TRBV7-3 and TRBJ1-6, with D unresolved. Trimming took 5 bases from V and 0 from J, leaving 5 bases between them. Germline V gene data show CDR1 as SGHTA and CDR2 as FQGTGA. The CDR3 runs 14 residues. The CDR3, as DNA: TGTGCCAGCAGCCGAGGCTCCTATAATTCACCCCTCCACTTT. This translates into CASSRGSYNSPLHF.

This chain links TRBV4-1 with TRBJ2-3; 11 bases agree with TRBD1. V lost 1 base, J lost 4 bases, and 7 bases stayed unmatched. Per the germline V gene, CDR1 is MGHRA and CDR2 is YSYEKL. The CDR3 contains 17 residues. In nucleotides, the CDR3 is TGCGCCAGCAGCCAAGTACCGGGACAGGGGGGTCCAGATACGCAGTATTTT. It is translated as CASSQVPGQGGPDTQYF.

The chain has TRBV6-5 and TRBJ2-2; 9 bases line up with TRBD1. Losses at the gene ends were 2 bases for V and 5 bases for J; bases not matched to a gene: 3. CDR1 MNHEY and CDR2 SVGAGI come from the germline V gene. This CDR3 has 15 residues. CDR3 residues: CASSYPGTGTGELFF. The CDR3 region has the DNA TGTGCCAGCAGTTACCCGGGGACAGGGACCGGGGAGCTGTTTTTT.

The chain has TRBV27 and TRBJ2-7, with TRBD1 matching 7 bases. Germline V CDR1 and CDR2: MNHEY, SMNVEV (reference sequence). V lost 5 bases, J lost 3 bases, and 7 bases stayed unmatched. The CDR3 is 14 amino acids. CDR3 in DNA: TGTGCCAGCAGTCCAACAGGGGCCGGCTACGAGCAGTACTTC. Translating gives CASSPTGAGYEQYF.

The chain carries TRBV7-6 and TRBJ2-1; D perhaps matches TRBD1 (5 bases). Germline CDR1 SGHVS, CDR2 FNYEAQ. The CDR3 runs to 17 residues. V dropped 2 bases and J dropped 4 bases, with 18 bases sitting between them. The CDR3 DNA reads as TGTGCCAGCAGCTTAAAACACCCAGGGATCAGTTACAATGAGCAGTTCTTC. It codes for CASSLKHPGISYNEQFF.

The gene calls are TRBV24-1 and TRBJ1-2, with D uncertain. Trimming shortened V by 4 bases and J by 0 bases, and 8 bases separated the two germline ends. Germline lookup yields CDR1 KGHDR and CDR2 SFDVKD. The CDR3 has 14 residues. The CDR3, as DNA: TGTGCCACCAGTGACCCTACAGCTAACTATGGCTACACCTTC. Translating it yields CATSDPTANYGYTF.

This chain connects TRBV27 to TRBJ2-5, with 10 nucleotides matching TRBD2. This CDR3 contains 13 residues. Germline V lookup: CDR1 MNHEY, CDR2 SMNVEV (reference sequence). V shed 9 bases, J shed 8 bases, and the junction held 9 bases outside the gene matches. CDR3 nucleotides: TGTGCCAGTCGACTTAGCGGGGGGAGAACCCAGTACTTC. It translates to CASRLSGGRTQYF.

CDR3 DNA: TGTGCCAGCAGTCGGACACCAACTAATGAAAAACTGTTTTTT. Encoded protein: CASSRTPTNEKLFF. J is TRBJ1-4 and V is TRBV14, with D possibly being TRBD1 (5 bases). There are 14 residues in the CDR3. Looked up from germline, CDR1 is SGHDN and CDR2 is FVKESK. With 6 bases removed from V and 0 bases from J, the gap between germline ends came to 8 bases.